These 16 T cell receptor beta chains originate from one sample sequenced in a study of persistence of HIV-infected CD4 T cells. Stimulation used 10 ug/mL lysate from CMV-infected fibroblasts. Memory cells lacking CD40L and CD69 with high CD45RO were sorted. What these receptors recognize is not known. The libraries were made with immunoSEQ version 4 in survey mode. Produced via immunoSEQ multiplex PCR; TCRdb's table is partial and in-frame only. Among roughly 30,000 clones listed, 78% were seen once. The input for sequencing was CD4+ T cells sorted from PBMCs after approximately 19-hour stimulation, taken from a patient who received antiretroviral therapy. Receptors were obtained from an adult woman with HIV who was CMV-seropositive.

The chain couples TRBV5-1 to TRBJ2-4, with 8 nucleotides matching TRBD1. With 0 bases clipped from V and 8 bases from J, the junction kept 7 bases outside the gene matches. The CDR3 extends over 15 amino acids. Germline CDR1 and CDR2: SGHRS and YFSETQ. The CDR3 loop is CASSLAGTGRDIQYF. The CDR3 bases are TGCGCCAGCAGCTTGGCCGGGACAGGACGGGACATTCAGTACTTC.

The chain uses TRBV19 and TRBJ2-1, with 14 bases that match TRBD2. Germline loops: CDR1 LNHDA, CDR2 SQIVND (reference sequence). J gave up 4 bases and V 5 bases, and 4 bases lay outside the gene matches. The CDR3 has 16 residues. CDR3 amino acids: CASSPRTSGGYNEQFF. The CDR3 coding sequence is TGTGCCAGTAGTCCCCGGACTAGCGGGGGGTACAATGAGCAGTTCTTC.

The V call is TRBV11-1, the J call TRBJ1-3; D is undetermined. Germline V gene lookup returns CDR1 SGHAT and CDR2 FQDESV (reference sequence). CDR3 length: 16 amino acids. Trimming cost V 5 bases and J 0 bases, with 14 bases left between them. The DNA for the CDR3 is TGTGCCAGCAGCCCCTCCGGGCACGGCTCTGGAAACACCATATATTTT. Its translation: CASSPSGHGSGNTIYF.

The rearrangement uses TRBV19 and TRBJ1-4; the D gene is possibly TRBD1 (6 bases). Germline-derived CDR1 and CDR2 are LNHDA and SQIVND (reference sequence). V was pared by 4 bases and J by 1 base, with 10 bases between. CDR3 length: 15 residues. CDR3 sequence (DNA): TGTGCCAGTAGTACAGGGGCGGGAACTAATGAAAAACTGTTTTTT. This gives the protein CASSTGAGTNEKLFF. Combining the CDR3 with reference TRBV19 and TRBJ1-4 gives the whole variable domain DGGITQSPKYLFRKEGQNVTLSCEQNLNHDAMYWYRQDPGQGLRLIYYSQIVNDFQKGDIAEGYSVSREKKESFPLTVTSAQKNPTAFYLCASSTGAGTNEKLFFGSGTQLSVL.

The V and J genes are TRBV15 and TRBJ2-1, with TRBD1 identical over 10 bases. CDR3 length equals 15 residues. V gave up 3 bases and J gave up 6 bases; unmatched junction bases: 5. From germline, CDR1 is LNHNV and CDR2 YYDKDF (reference sequence). CDR3 sequence reads: CATSRPGTGVNEQFF. CDR3 DNA: TGTGCCACCAGCAGGCCCGGGACAGGGGTCAATGAGCAGTTCTTC.

V usage is TRBV7-8 and J usage is TRBJ2-3; tentatively, D is TRBD2 (7 bases). Germline-derived CDR1 and CDR2 are SGHVS and FQNEAQ. This CDR3 is 15 amino acids long. V was pared by 0 bases and J by 4 bases, with 11 bases between. This chain's CDR3 is CASSLAGGPADTQYF. Written as DNA, the CDR3 is TGTGCCAGCAGCTTAGCGGGGGGGCCCGCAGATACGCAGTATTTT. The whole variable domain, filled in from reference TRBV7-8 and TRBJ2-3, reads GAGVSQSPRYKVAKRGQDVALRCDPISGHVSLFWYQQALGQGPEFLTYFQNEAQLDKSGLPSDRFFAERPEGSVSTLKIQRTQQEDSAVYLCASSLAGGPADTQYFGPGTRLTVL.

The CDR3 DNA reads TGTGCCAGCAATACCCTAGCGGGGGCCCTCACAGATACGCAGTATTTT. Translating gives CASNTLAGALTDTQYF. The V and J genes are TRBV2 and TRBJ2-3; 10 nucleotides align to TRBD2. Unmatched junction bases numbered 9, after V lost 7 bases and J lost 2 bases. CDR1 is SNHLY and CDR2 is FYNNEI in the germline V gene. The CDR3 is 16 residues long.

As for this clone: At the DNA level, this CDR3 is encoded by other sequences in the same sample as well. The CDR3 spells CASSFGGNTIYF. The CDR3 DNA reads TGTGCCAGCAGTTTTGGTGGAAACACCATATATTTT. The V gene is TRBV12-3 or TRBV12-4, the J gene TRBJ1-3; D is ambiguous. V was cut by 3 bases and J by 3 bases, with 3 bases left in between. This CDR3 comprises 12 residues.

V and J are TRBV7-6 and TRBJ1-1; 7 positions agree with TRBD1. Trimming at V came to 4 bases and at J to 8 bases, leaving 4 bases not matched to a gene. Germline V gives CDR1 SGHVS, CDR2 FNYEAQ. The CDR3 contains 12 residues. The CDR3 loop is CASSSQGFEAFF. The CDR3 DNA reads TGTGCCAGCAGCTCACAGGGGTTCGAAGCTTTCTTT. The complete variable domain, with remaining parts taken from reference TRBV7-6 and TRBJ1-1, reads GAGVSQSPRYKVTKRGQDVALRCDPISGHVSLYWYRQALGQGPEFLTYFNYEAQQDKSGLPNDRFSAERPEGSISTLTIQRTEQRDSAMYRCASSSQGFEAFFGQGTRLTVV.

This chain links TRBV7-8 with TRBJ2-7, with D maybe TRBD1 (6 bases). CDR1 SGHVS and CDR2 FQNEAQ come from the germline V gene. Between the trimmed V and J ends, which lost 1 base and 0 bases, there was a span of 10 bases. The CDR3 has 15 residues. CDR3 residues: CASSLGGQSSYEQYV. Written as DNA, the CDR3 is TGTGCCAGCAGCTTAGGGGGGCAGAGCTCCTACGAGCAGTACGTC.

This clone was detected once. The V gene is TRBV5-1, the J gene TRBJ1-2, with D maybe TRBD1 (6 bases). V shed 5 bases and J shed 4 bases, with 18 bases lying between them. There are 15 residues in the CDR3. The germline V gene has CDR1 SGHRS and CDR2 YFSETQ. This chain's CDR3 is CASRDPGQRGYGYTF. CDR3 DNA sequence: TGCGCCAGCAGAGATCCGGGACAAAGAGGCTATGGCTACACCTTC. The complete variable domain, with remaining parts taken from reference TRBV5-1 and TRBJ1-2, reads KAGVTQTPRYLIKTRGQQVTLSCSPISGHRSVSWYQQTPGQGLQFLFEYFSETQRNKGNFPGRFSGRQFSNSRSEMNVSTLELGDSALYLCASRDPGQRGYGYTFGSGTRLTVV.

The genes are TRBV14 and TRBJ2-1, with 12 bases matching TRBD1. The germline V gene encodes CDR1 SGHDN and CDR2 FVKESK. V dropped 4 bases and J dropped 9; count of bases not matched to a gene: 10. The CDR3 length is 16 residues. For the CDR3, the DNA is TGTGCCAGCAGCCCCTCGGGACAGGGGGCAGTTAGTGAGCAGTTCTTC. Residues: CASSPSGQGAVSEQFF.

The rearrangement joins TRBV5-1 to TRBJ1-1; D not certain. Germline assignment: CDR1 SGHRS and CDR2 YFSETQ. V was pared by 4 bases and J by 1 base, with 8 bases between. The CDR3 spans 13 residues. CDR3: CASSASANTEAFF. The CDR3 DNA reads as TGCGCCAGCAGCGCATCGGCGAACACTGAAGCTTTCTTT.

In this sample, this clone turned up once. The chain links TRBV27 to TRBJ1-2; D may be TRBD1 (5 bases). The V gene's germline CDR1 is MNHEY and CDR2 SMNVEV (reference sequence). This CDR3 comprises 13 residues. V lost 0 bases and J 4 bases, leaving 6 bases between the germline ends. For the CDR3, the DNA is TGTGCCAGCAGTTTATCAGGGACCTATGGCTACACCTTC. Translated, it gives CASSLSGTYGYTF.

The sample holds a few counts of this clone. The V and J genes are TRBV29-1 and TRBJ2-5; 9 bases align to TRBD2. V lost 4 bases and J lost 5; bases outside the gene matches: 8. The CDR3 has 14 residues. Germline CDR1 is SQVTM and CDR2 is ANQGSEA. CDR3 sequence: CSVVRRGGRETQYF. DNA of the CDR3: TGCAGCGTTGTGAGGCGGGGGGGCCGGGAGACCCAGTACTTC.

This clone was counted only a few times. The chain has TRBV5-1 and TRBJ1-5, with D possibly being TRBD1 (6 bases). The CDR3 sequence is 17 residues long. Germline V gene sequence: CDR1 SGHRS, CDR2 YFSETQ. Trimming removed 0 bases at V and 4 bases at J, with 17 bases between. For the CDR3, the DNA is TGCGCCAGCAGCTTGGAGGGGGGTAGCTTTGAGAATCAGCCCCAGCATTTT. Protein product: CASSLEGGSFENQPQHF.